Presented here are 20 T cell receptor beta chains from one specimen sequenced in a study of neoadjuvant anti-PD-1 for oral cavity cancer. The method was immunoSEQ multiplex PCR; TCRdb's version includes in-frame clones alone and lacks a portion of them. This sample yields some 29,000 clones, of which approximately 80% are seen a single time; nearly 3.5% belongs to the top ten. Time point given: after neoadjuvant nivolumab, at surgical resection. Specimen: PBMCs, collected after nivolumab (anti-PD-1) treatment. These receptors were obtained from a person between 35 and 79 years old with oral cavity squamous cell carcinoma.

The rearrangement uses TRBV6-1 and TRBJ2-4; D might be TRBD2 (7 bases). The germline V gene encodes CDR1 MNHNS and CDR2 SASEGT. The CDR3 has 12 residues. V shed 6 bases and J shed 7 bases, with 10 bases lying between them. As DNA, the CDR3 is TGTGCCAGCAGGGAGGGGGGGAACATTCAGTACTTC. This gives the protein CASREGGNIQYF.

The chain links TRBV2 to TRBJ1-2; D not certain. Germline V gives CDR1 SNHLY, CDR2 FYNNEI. Trimming cost V 8 bases and J 2 bases, with 12 bases left between them. The CDR3 is made up of 13 amino acids. CDR3 DNA: TGTGCCAGCGAGGGTTCTCGCAACTATGGCTACACCTTC. As protein: CASEGSRNYGYTF.

V and J are TRBV2 and TRBJ2-5; D might be TRBD2 (5 bases). CDR3 length: 12 residues. CDR1 SNHLY and CDR2 FYNNEI come from the germline V gene. Between the trimmed V and J ends, which lost 4 bases and 5 bases, there was a span of 8 bases. CDR3 loop: CASSVDWETQYF. DNA of the CDR3: TGTGCCAGCAGTGTGGACTGGGAGACCCAGTACTTC.

The rearrangement joins TRBV29-1 to TRBJ2-7; 10 bases line up with TRBD1. J gave up 5 bases and V 7 bases, and 11 bases lay outside the gene matches. There are 14 residues in the CDR3. CDR1 and CDR2 from the germline V gene are SQVTM and ANQGSEA. The CDR3 sequence: CSAGAGTGVHEQYF. The CDR3 DNA is TGCAGCGCTGGCGCCGGGACAGGGGTCCACGAGCAGTACTTC.

The chain joins TRBV19 to TRBJ1-5, with 10 bases identical to TRBD1. The V segment lost 8 bases and the J segment 7 bases; nucleotides outside the gene matches: 8. The CDR3 is 14 residues long. The germline V gene encodes CDR1 LNHDA and CDR2 SQIVND (reference sequence). CDR3 region: CASHTGQGGQPQHF. The CDR3 nucleotides read TGTGCCAGTCACACCGGACAGGGGGGACAGCCCCAGCATTTT.

The J gene is TRBJ1-1, the V gene TRBV27, with 7 bases lining up with TRBD1. This CDR3 contains 12 residues. Germline V gives CDR1 MNHEY, CDR2 SMNVEV (reference sequence). The V gene end was trimmed by 5 bases and the J gene end by 7 bases; junction bases not matched to a gene: 4. The CDR3 bases are TGTGCCAGCAGTACCCGGGACAGTGAAGCTTTCTTT. It specifies CASSTRDSEAFF.

Points on this clone: Other DNA sequences within the sample encode an identical CDR3. The gene calls are TRBV5-1 and TRBJ2-7, with 11 bases lining up with TRBD1. From germline, CDR1 is SGHRS and CDR2 YFSETQ. The V segment lost 3 bases and the J segment 5 bases; nucleotides outside the gene matches: 4. This CDR3 has 14 amino acids. CDR3 sequence reads: CASSSDRGLNEQYF. In DNA, the CDR3 is TGCGCCAGCAGCTCGGACAGGGGGCTTAACGAGCAGTACTTC.

This chain connects TRBV2 to TRBJ1-2, with 8 bases aligning to TRBD1. Unmatched junction bases numbered 7, after V lost 6 bases and J lost 4 bases. The CDR3 sequence is 14 residues long. Germline assignment: CDR1 SNHLY and CDR2 FYNNEI. This CDR3 is CASSPTGDSYGYTF. CDR3 sequence (DNA): TGTGCCAGCAGCCCGACAGGGGATTCCTATGGCTACACCTTC.

V is TRBV19 and J is TRBJ2-5, with D perhaps TRBD1 or TRBD2 (5 bases each). Germline V gene sequence: CDR1 LNHDA, CDR2 SQIVND (reference sequence). This CDR3 spans 15 amino acids. The germline V and J ends were trimmed by 4 bases and 2 bases, with 14 bases remaining between them. CDR3 bases: TGTGCCAGTAGTACAACCGGGACGGGTCAAGAGACCCAGTACTTC. The encoded protein is CASSTTGTGQETQYF.

The chain links TRBV7-9 to TRBJ2-2; 8 bases are shared with TRBD1. Germline loops: CDR1 SEHNR, CDR2 FQNEAQ (reference sequence). CDR3 length equals 16 residues. V lost 5 bases and J lost 4; bases outside the gene matches: 9. The CDR3 nucleotides are TGTGCCAGCAGCCCAGGGGGCAGGGGAAGCACCGGGGAGCTGTTTTTT. It is translated as CASSPGGRGSTGELFF. The variable domain in full, completed from reference TRBV7-9 and TRBJ2-2, reads DTGVSQNPRHKITKRGQNVTFRCDPISEHNRLYWYRQTLGQGPEFLTYFQNEAQLEKSRLLSDRFSAERPKGSFSTLEIQRTEQGDSAMYLCASSPGGRGSTGELFFGEGSRLTVL.

The sample holds one count of this clone. The rearrangement uses TRBV5-1 and TRBJ2-3; 9 bases are a match to TRBD2. Trimming removed 4 bases from V and 4 bases from J; junction bases left unmatched: 10. The germline V gene encodes CDR1 SGHRS and CDR2 YFSETQ. The CDR3 runs 16 residues. The CDR3 bases are TGCGCCAGCAGCCTGCAGGCGGGGGGGCAGGCAGATACGCAGTATTTT. It is translated as CASSLQAGGQADTQYF.

The chain carries TRBV23-1 and TRBJ1-5, with 10 nucleotides matching TRBD1. TRBV23-1 is designated an ORF whose function remains uncertain. The CDR3 consists of 19 residues. V was clipped by 6 bases and J by 0 bases; unmatched bases: 14. The CDR3 loop reads CASRTGGYMRTNSNQPQHF. Here the CDR3 DNA reads TGCGCCAGCAGGACAGGGGGCTACATGAGGACGAATAGCAATCAGCCCCAGCATTTT.

As DNA, the CDR3 is TGTGCCAGCAGCGCCCCTCTAGCGGGGGGAAGCTCCTACAATGAGCAGTTCTTC. Protein: CASSAPLAGGSSYNEQFF. This rearrangement joins TRBV9 to TRBJ2-1; 11 bases are shared with TRBD2. The CDR3 contains 18 residues. Germline CDR1 reads SGDLS; CDR2 reads YYNGEE. The ends lost 3 bases at V and 0 bases at J; junction bases unmatched: 8.

This chain connects TRBV9 to TRBJ2-3, with D possibly being TRBD1 (5 bases). The CDR3 is made up of 15 amino acids. Germline CDR1 reads SGDLS; CDR2 reads YYNGEE. Between the trimmed V and J ends, which lost 3 bases and 3 bases, there was a span of 14 bases. CDR3 sequence: CASSAVSGATDTQYF. DNA for the CDR3: TGTGCCAGCAGCGCCGTTAGTGGGGCGACAGATACGCAGTATTTT.

A few counts support this clone. The chain links TRBV6-5 to TRBJ1-2; D remains ambiguous. The V end was cut by 7 bases, the J end by 8 bases, with 14 bases between. Germline assignment: CDR1 MNHEY and CDR2 SVGAGI. The CDR3 is 12 residues long. The CDR3 spells CASTSGGRGYTF. CDR3 DNA sequence: TGTGCCAGCACCTCGGGAGGGCGCGGCTACACCTTC.

The genes are TRBV11-3 and TRBJ2-1; 7 nucleotides line up with TRBD1. CDR3 length: 16 amino acids. Germline CDR1 and CDR2: SGHNT and YENEEA. V trimming: 5 bases; J trimming: 0 bases; junction bases outside the gene matches: 7. The CDR3 DNA reads TGTGCCAGCAGCCTCAACTCAGGGGGCTCCTACAATGAGCAGTTCTTC. Translation gives CASSLNSGGSYNEQFF.

Comments on this clone: Other DNA sequences in this sample translate to the same CDR3. V gene TRBV4-3 combines with J gene TRBJ2-7; D might be TRBD2 (6 bases). Germline V gene data show CDR1 as LGHNA and CDR2 as YSLEER. This CDR3 comprises 12 residues. Trimming left V 3 bases short and J 6 bases short, with 9 bases between. The CDR3 DNA reads as TGCGCCAGCAGCCAGGGGCGGGGCGAGCAGTACTTC. Translated: CASSQGRGEQYF.

This clone appeared a few times. The J gene is TRBJ2-7, the V gene TRBV4-1, with a weak D call TRBD1 (7 bases). Germline-derived CDR1 and CDR2 are MGHRA and YSYEKL. The length of the CDR3 is 15 residues. V was shortened by 1 base and J by 6 bases, with 16 bases between the two germline ends. The CDR3 sequence: CASSQAFSGGTEQYF. The CDR3, as DNA: TGCGCCAGCAGCCAAGCCTTTTCAGGGGGGACCGAGCAGTACTTC.

This CDR3 is CASGQDRGLGNEQFF. The CDR3 bases are TGTGCTAGTGGCCAGGACAGGGGCCTCGGCAATGAGCAGTTCTTC. This chain links TRBV12-5 with TRBJ2-1; 9 bases line up with TRBD1. Germline CDR1 reads LGHNT; CDR2 reads FRNRAP. CDR3 length equals 15 residues. Trimming removed 6 bases from V and 6 bases from J; junction bases left unmatched: 9.

This chain links TRBV18 with TRBJ2-5; D perhaps matches TRBD2 (5 bases). The V end was cut by 0 bases, the J end by 4 bases, with 9 bases between. The CDR3 has 14 residues. Germline CDR1 reads KGHSH; CDR2 reads LQKENI. Here the CDR3 reads CASSPPNGGETQYF. The CDR3 coding sequence is TGTGCCAGCTCACCACCGAACGGAGGAGAGACCCAGTACTTC.